This TCR beta chain was sequenced in a study of shared clonotypes between healthy human individuals. Overall study findings and caveats: Specimens sampled were limited to blood, with tissue repertoires likely differing. When naive CD4 clonotypes were compared across four donors, approximately 5% were shared.

Germline values: CDR1 SGHTA, CDR2 FQGNSA. The V end lost 2 bases, the J end lost 0 bases, and 8 bases lay between the germline ends. The CDR3 is made up of 15 amino acids. A note on this clone: Antigen specificity is unknown.

Assay: immunoSEQ multiplex PCR; the TCRdb copy retains only in-frame clones and omits some. This sample has 2,500,000 or so clones; roughly 93% occur once, and the top ten carry about 0.39%. The receptor's source is a man between 18 and 35 years old in good health. Some clones in this sample may be carry-over from other donors' samples. The chain recombines TRBV7-2 with TRBJ1-3; D is uncertain. The specimen sequenced was naive CD4+ T cells from PBMCs. Subset denoted: CD45RA+ positively selected. DNA of the CDR3: TGTGCCAGCAGCTTATCCCATAGCTCTGGAAACACCATATATTTT. Its translation is CASSLSHSSGNTIYF.